These T cell receptor beta chains were read from a single sample in a study of blood T cell repertoires in COVID-19. Repertoires were generated with immunoSEQ multiplex PCR, while TCRdb's copy carries only in-frame clones and drops some. Here the sample spans 27,000 or so clones, around 86% being singletons. Source material: peripheral blood. The receptors shown here come from a man aged 65 to 79 with acute or convalescent COVID-19. Both conserved end residues are part of each CDR3. The D gene is left open where the match is weak. The listing skips clone size in some rows; elsewhere it reads once, few, many or a size class.

d_gene	j_gene	v_gene	abundance	CDR3aa	CDR3nt
TRBD1	TRBJ2-4	TRBV6-1	-	CASSEQRGLEDIQYF	TGTGCCAGCAGTGAACAGAGGGGGCTCGAGGACATTCAGTACTTC
-	TRBJ2-7	TRBV5-1	-	CASSPGSSYEQYF	TGCGCCAGCAGCCCGGGAAGCTCCTACGAGCAGTACTTC
-	TRBJ1-2	TRBV7-9	-	CASSLRANYGYTF	TGTGCCAGCAGCCTCAGGGCCAACTATGGCTACACCTTC
-	TRBJ1-1	TRBV30	-	CAWTTGVVDTEAFF	TGTGCCTGGACCACCGGGGTGGTGGACACTGAAGCTTTCTTT
TRBD1	TRBJ1-2	TRBV6-1	-	CASSEGGTGGPYGYTF	TGTGCCAGCAGTGAAGGGGGGACAGGGGGGCCCTATGGCTACACCTTC
-	TRBJ1-2	TRBV2	-	CASSGGRFGYTF	TGTGCCAGCAGTGGAGGGAGATTTGGCTACACCTTC
-	TRBJ1-1	TRBV7-2	-	CASSARTGVNTEAFF	TGTGCCAGCAGCGCCCGGACTGGGGTGAACACTGAAGCTTTCTTT
-	TRBJ1-4	TRBV6-1	few	CASSESAGANEKLFF	TGTGCCAGCAGTGAAAGCGCGGGGGCTAATGAAAAACTGTTTTTT
TRBD1	TRBJ1-4	TRBV10-3	-	CAISPRTGANEKLFF	TGTGCCATCAGTCCACGGACAGGGGCAAATGAAAAACTGTTTTTT
TRBD1	TRBJ2-5	TRBV7-2	once	CASRTGDQETQYF	TGTGCCAGCAGGACAGGGGATCAAGAGACCCAGTACTTC
TRBD2	TRBJ2-1	TRBV11-3	-	CASSSGGGQGDEQFF	TGTGCCAGCAGCTCAGGCGGGGGTCAAGGGGATGAGCAGTTCTTC